The present entry profiles one TCR beta chain with its context. The specificity of this receptor is unknown. Base qualities are not at hand, and no much larger clone is one base apart. The trim is 3 bases for V and 1 base for J, with a gap of 13 bases between the germline ends. The germline V gene gives CDR1 as LGHNA and CDR2 as YSLEER. From cysteine to phenylalanine, the CDR3 is 16 amino acids long. This entry keeps only the CDR3 DNA: 48 bases, framed from base 1. Collaborating institutions collected whole blood in K2EDTA tubes following their own protocols. For TCRbeta analysis, collaborators shipped samples as frozen whole blood, isolated PBMCs, or DNA extracted from either of those sample types. This entry belongs to a study of blood T cell repertoires in COVID-19 (dated by TCRdb to the early 2020s). Background for the entire study: Collaborator samples came from the United States, Italy and Spain and covered acute and convalescent phases of COVID-19. The samples were drawn from the first 160 participants of the ongoing ImmuneRACE study and from 1,200 or so subjects provided by 6 global collaborators. Where HLA class I and class II types were available, the types were taken from metadata supplied by the sample provider, not from assay-based typing. The prospective study material was composed of cDNA or gDNA derived from T cells, B-cell-depleted T cells, or PBMCs. The sample metadata nearly always contained a de-identified subject ID, COVID-19 status, age in years and sex. A freely available public database, intended as a resource for researchers studying the immune response to SARS-CoV-2, is where the repertoires were released. Deeply sampled blood TCRbeta repertoires from subjects exposed to, actively infected with, or recovered from COVID-19 were included in the dataset. What the work shows at the level of the full study, not this receptor alone: The amount of clinical and demographic metadata varied by source and participant and was provided uncurated.

TCRbeta CDR3 regions were amplified from genomic DNA by means of the immunoSEQ Assay, a bias-controlled multiplex PCR. Turning to the authors' computational methods: Nucleated cell counts per sample were estimated from amplification of reference gene primers within the assay. Sequence reads were collapsed and filtered to measure the absolute abundance of every unique TCRbeta CDR3 rearrangement. For each sample, productive Simpson clonality was calculated by taking the square root of Simpson's diversity index across productive rearrangements. TCRdb provides this immuneACCESS table in a form limited to in-frame rearrangements. Some clones are lacking; in checked studies, under half of them reflect an unresolved V gene, and why the rest are absent is not known. That table furnishes V, J and clone size, whereas the DNA furnished D and trimming. The table for this sample lists 130,000 to 150,000 clones; roughly nine tenths of them were counted only once. Of the sample, around 1.5% is held by the ten largest clones.

The specimen was peripheral blood. The clonotype comes from a human donor in a cohort sampled during active COVID-19. This chain joins TRBV4-3 to TRBJ2-4; the D gene is perhaps TRBD2, from 6 matching bases. The CDR3 region: CASSQIGGDAKNIQYF. DNA sequence: TGCGCCAGCAGCCAGATCGGGGGAGATGCCAAAAACATTCAGTACTTC.